These 31 T cell receptor beta chains came from one sample sequenced in a study of cytomegalovirus exposure and HLA in healthy donors. The PCR used 60 Vbeta and 13 Jbeta primers. Sequenced by immunoSEQ multiplex PCR; TCRdb stores in-frame clones only, minus some. Among 150,000 to 200,000 clones, approximately 88% were seen once, and the ten largest hold approximately 0.25%. Material for sequencing was PBMCs. The receptors here all came from a boy between 10 and 17 years old in good health and CMV-seronegative.

J is TRBJ2-7 and V is TRBV28, with D perhaps matching TRBD1 (7 bases). The CDR3 length is 14 residues. Trimming pared 6 bases from V and 2 bases from J, leaving 14 bases between. Germline CDR1 reads MDHEN; CDR2 reads SYDVKM. DNA for the CDR3: TGTGCCAGCAGGAAACAGGGGAGGCCCTACGAGCAGTACTTC. Its protein is CASRKQGRPYEQYF.

The V gene is TRBV5-6, the J gene TRBJ2-1; tentatively, D is TRBD2 (5 bases). The CDR3 length is 15 residues. Germline V gene data show CDR1 as SGHDT and CDR2 as YYEEEE. V gave up 4 bases and J gave up 7 bases, with 18 bases separating them. CDR3: CASSIGSRYGNEQFF. The CDR3, as DNA: TGTGCCAGCAGCATAGGGAGTCGTTATGGGAATGAGCAGTTCTTC.

V usage is TRBV6-5 and J usage is TRBJ2-2; 8 bases align to TRBD1. V lost 0 bases and J lost 4; bases outside the gene matches: 4. Germline lookup yields CDR1 MNHEY and CDR2 SVGAGI. The CDR3 extends over 16 amino acids. The CDR3 loop is CASSYSGQVRTGELFF. For the CDR3, the DNA is TGTGCCAGCAGTTACTCGGGACAGGTCCGCACCGGGGAGCTGTTTTTT.

The CDR3, as DNA: TGTGCCAGCAGCCAACTTAACAGGGTCGGATACAATGAGCAGTTCTTC. Residues: CASSQLNRVGYNEQFF. This chain connects TRBV7-9 to TRBJ2-1; D might be TRBD1 (6 bases). The CDR3 contains 16 residues. Between the trimmed V and J ends, which lost 5 bases and 4 bases, there was a span of 18 bases. CDR1 and CDR2 from the germline V gene are SEHNR and FQNEAQ (reference sequence).

The rearrangement joins TRBV27 to TRBJ2-7, with 9 bases identical to TRBD1. Germline V gene lookup returns CDR1 MNHEY and CDR2 SMNVEV (reference sequence). V trimming: 8 bases; J trimming: 5 bases; junction bases outside the gene matches: 25. CDR3 length: 19 residues. CDR3 DNA sequence: TGTGCCAGCGCCACAGTCGTAAGGGCTTCGGGACAGGGTATGCACGAGCAGTACTTC. Its translation is CASATVVRASGQGMHEQYF.

This clone was found a few times. The chain joins TRBV27 to TRBJ2-1; the D gene is possibly TRBD2 (5 bases). The germline V gene encodes CDR1 MNHEY and CDR2 SMNVEV (reference sequence). This CDR3 is 18 amino acids long. Trimming pared 5 bases from V and 10 bases from J, leaving 30 bases between. CDR3 nucleotide sequence: TGTGCCAGCAGTCCCTCCCGGGTACAGACGGGAAATCGGTGGGAGCAGTTCTTC. Residues: CASSPSRVQTGNRWEQFF.

This clone appeared a single time. V usage is TRBV19 and J usage is TRBJ1-5, with unresolved D. V was cut by 3 bases and J by 7 bases, with 13 bases left in between. The CDR3 has 14 residues. Germline CDR1 LNHDA, CDR2 SQIVND (reference sequence). CDR3 DNA sequence: TGTGCCAGTAGTATTAGGCGGGGAAGGCAGCCCCAGCATTTT. Translated: CASSIRRGRQPQHF.

This clone came up once. J is TRBJ2-1 and V is TRBV9; 13 nucleotides line up with TRBD2. The CDR3 loop spans 15 amino acids. The germline V gene has CDR1 SGDLS and CDR2 YYNGEE. V dropped 2 bases and J dropped 5; count of bases not matched to a gene: 1. The CDR3 here is CASSVGLAGHNEQFF. CDR3 nucleotides: TGTGCCAGCAGCGTGGGACTAGCGGGACACAATGAGCAGTTCTTC.

V and J are TRBV4-1 and TRBJ1-1, with D possibly TRBD1 on 6 matching bases. The length of the CDR3 is 12 residues. The V and J ends lost 3 bases and 10 bases respectively, with 12 bases between them. CDR1 and CDR2 from the germline V gene are MGHRA and YSYEKL. This CDR3 reads CASSHQGPRAFF. CDR3 DNA sequence: TGCGCCAGCAGCCATCAGGGGCCTCGAGCTTTCTTT.

This chain connects TRBV7-2 to TRBJ1-1; a possible D gene is TRBD1 (5 bases). Per germline, CDR1 SGHTA and CDR2 FQGNSA. CDR3 size: 14 residues. V lost 2 bases and J 1 base, leaving 8 bases between the germline ends. CDR3 region: CASSLRGKNTEAFF. In nucleotides, the CDR3 is TGTGCCAGCAGCTTACGGGGGAAGAACACTGAAGCTTTCTTT.

In its sample, this clone was seen once. V is TRBV19 and J is TRBJ1-5, with 10 bases identical to TRBD1. The CDR3 consists of 14 residues. V shed 7 bases and J 7 bases; nucleotides not matched to a gene: 7. Germline values: CDR1 LNHDA, CDR2 SQIVND (reference sequence). In DNA, the CDR3 is TGTGCCAGTAATGGGGGGACAGGGGAACAGCCCCAGCATTTT. It specifies CASNGGTGEQPQHF.

The chain has TRBV30 and TRBJ2-3; 9 bases align to TRBD1. The CDR3 length is 18 residues. From germline, CDR1 is GTSNPN and CDR2 SVGIG (reference sequence). V dropped 1 base and J dropped 6; count of bases not matched to a gene: 17. The CDR3 coding sequence is TGTGCCTGGAGTGCGGGACAGGGTTTGAGAACTTACGAGGATACGCAGTATTTT. It yields the protein CAWSAGQGLRTYEDTQYF.

This clone was seen a few times. This rearrangement joins TRBV13 to TRBJ1-2; D gene ambiguous. The germline gives CDR1 PRHDT, CDR2 FYEKMQ (reference sequence). The CDR3 runs to 12 residues. V shed 5 bases and J shed 4 bases, with 8 bases lying between them. The CDR3: CASSPNSYGYTF. The DNA for the CDR3 is TGTGCCAGCAGCCCAAACAGCTATGGCTACACCTTC.

The V and J genes are TRBV30 and TRBJ1-2; 8 positions agree with TRBD1. The CDR3 is 14 amino acids. Germline assignment: CDR1 GTSNPN and CDR2 SVGIG (reference sequence). V trimming: 2 bases; J trimming: 5 bases; junction bases outside the gene matches: 7. The CDR3 DNA follows: TGTGCCTGGAGTATCCTGACAGGGGAGTATGGCTACACCTTC. It translates to CAWSILTGEYGYTF. Based on the CDR3 plus reference TRBV30 and TRBJ1-2, the full variable domain is SQTIHQWPATLVQPVGSPLSLECTVEGTSNPNLYWYRQAAGRGLQLLFYSVGIGQISSEVPQNLSASRPQDRQFILSSKKLLLSDSGFYLCAWSILTGEYGYTFGSGTRLTVV.

The rearrangement uses TRBV19 and TRBJ2-7; D is possibly TRBD2 (7 bases). Germline values: CDR1 LNHDA, CDR2 SQIVND (reference sequence). There are 14 residues in the CDR3. V lost 7 bases and J 2 bases, leaving 15 bases between the germline ends. In nucleotides, the CDR3 is TGTGCCAGTACCAAGGGGGGGCTACCCTACGAGCAGTACTTC. Its translation is CASTKGGLPYEQYF.

The chain links TRBV30 to TRBJ1-1; D is perhaps TRBD1 (5 bases). V was cut by 3 bases and J by 3 bases, with 17 bases left in between. CDR1 is GTSNPN and CDR2 is SVGIG in the germline V gene (reference sequence). The CDR3 extends over 15 amino acids. CDR3 coding DNA: TGTGCCTGGAGGACCCCAGGGTCAGCGTACACTGAAGCTTTCTTT. Translating it yields CAWRTPGSAYTEAFF.

The CDR3 is CAAGQGIGPLTPRGYTF. CDR3 coding DNA: TGTGCCGCGGGACAGGGGATCGGGCCCCTCACCCCGAGGGGGTACACCTTC. The chain joins TRBV21-1 to TRBJ1-2; the tabulated D call, TRBD1, remains unverified against the DNA. TRBV21-1 is recorded as a pseudogene. The CDR3 is 17 residues long.

This clone was seen only once. V and J are TRBV6-7 and TRBJ2-5, with TRBD2 identical over 14 bases. TRBV6-7 is noted as an ORF with a role that remains uncertain. Germline trimming cut 0 bases from V and 4 bases from J; bases unmatched to any gene: 13. The CDR3 extends over 20 amino acids. The CDR3 DNA reads as TGTGCCAGCAGTTACTCGGTCTCGACTAGCGGGAGGGCCTCGAGAGAGACCCAGTACTTC. Translating it yields CASSYSVSTSGRASRETQYF.

This clone turned up a few times. The chain links TRBV5-4 to TRBJ1-2; a possible D gene is TRBD1 (5 bases). With 1 base removed from V and 3 bases from J, the gap between germline ends came to 10 bases. This CDR3 region has 14 residues. Germline V gene sequence: CDR1 SGHNT, CDR2 YYREEE (reference sequence). The CDR3 protein is CASSLTGAYYGYTF. The CDR3 nucleotides are TGTGCCAGCAGCTTGACAGGAGCCTACTATGGCTACACCTTC.

The rearrangement links TRBV27 to TRBJ1-5; D might be TRBD1 (6 bases). Germline V gene lookup returns CDR1 MNHEY and CDR2 SMNVEV (reference sequence). The V end lost 2 bases, the J end lost 1 base, and 18 bases lay between the germline ends. There are 18 residues in the CDR3. Here the CDR3 reads CASSLRGGAAGSNQPQHF. The DNA for the CDR3 is TGTGCCAGCAGTTTACGTGGGGGCGCGGCCGGGAGCAATCAGCCCCAGCATTTT.

The chain joins TRBV27 to TRBJ2-3; 7 bases are shared with TRBD2. J was trimmed by 6 bases and V by 4 bases; bases with no gene match: 7. This CDR3 contains 14 residues. Germline assignment: CDR1 MNHEY and CDR2 SMNVEV (reference sequence). The CDR3 bases are TGTGCCAGCAGTTCCTGGGGGGGATCTGATACGCAGTATTTT. Translation gives CASSSWGGSDTQYF.

This clone was seen once. This chain joins TRBV10-3 and TRBJ1-3; D gene unclear. This CDR3 has 15 amino acids. V lost 0 bases and J 2 bases, leaving 8 bases between the germline ends. Germline CDR1 is ENHRY and CDR2 is SYGVKD. This CDR3 reads CAISESLGAGNTIYF. The CDR3, as DNA: TGTGCCATCAGTGAGTCCCTCGGAGCTGGAAACACCATATATTTT.

The chain joins TRBV6-5 to TRBJ2-4, with 7 bases fitting TRBD1. V gave up 4 bases and J gave up 3 bases; unmatched junction bases: 9. The CDR3 totals 16 residues. CDR1 MNHEY and CDR2 SVGAGI come from the germline V gene. The CDR3 sequence: CASSFDRARGKNIQYF. CDR3 sequence (DNA): TGTGCCAGCAGTTTCGACAGGGCCAGGGGCAAAAACATTCAGTACTTC.

The V call is TRBV27, the J call TRBJ1-2; D remains ambiguous. CDR3 length equals 13 residues. Germline V gene sequence: CDR1 MNHEY, CDR2 SMNVEV (reference sequence). Deletions cut 5 bases from V and 4 bases from J, with 11 bases between. In DNA, the CDR3 is TGTGCCAGCAGTGAAACGAGCTTCTATGGCTACACCTTC. This gives the protein CASSETSFYGYTF.

V is TRBV14 and J is TRBJ2-2, with D possibly matching TRBD2 (5 bases). Trimming left V 3 bases short and J 6 bases short, with 17 bases between. The CDR3 covers 16 residues. Germline CDR1 and CDR2: SGHDN and FVKESK. DNA of the CDR3: TGTGCCAGCAGCCAGAAAATAGCGCTCTTGGCCGGGGAGCTGTTTTTT. This codes for CASSQKIALLAGELFF. The full variable domain, completed using reference TRBV14 and TRBJ2-2, is EAGVTQFPSHSVIEKGQTVTLRCDPISGHDNLYWYRRVMGKEIKFLLHFVKESKQDESGMPNNRFLAERTGGTYSTLKVQPAELEDSGVYFCASSQKIALLAGELFFGEGSRLTVL.

J is TRBJ1-1 and V is TRBV25-1; D unresolved. V lost 7 bases and J 1 base, leaving 22 bases between the germline ends. Germline V gene sequence: CDR1 MGHDK, CDR2 SYGVNS. This CDR3 has 17 amino acids. The CDR3 DNA reads as TGTGCCAGCACCCCAAACCTTACCCCAGAATGGAACACTGAAGCTTTCTTT. It specifies CASTPNLTPEWNTEAFF.

This rearrangement joins TRBV9 to TRBJ1-3, with 9 nucleotides matching TRBD1. J was trimmed by 5 bases and V by 3 bases; bases with no gene match: 6. Germline CDR1 is SGDLS and CDR2 is YYNGEE. The CDR3 contains 15 residues. The CDR3 nucleotides are TGTGCCAGCAGCGCTGAACAGGGGGCTCGAAACACCATATATTTT. Translating it yields CASSAEQGARNTIYF.

The V gene is TRBV5-1, the J gene TRBJ1-1, with no clear D. CDR3 length equals 12 residues. Germline CDR1 is SGHRS and CDR2 is YFSETQ. Trimming shortened V by 4 bases and J by 5 bases, and 9 bases separated the two germline ends. In DNA form, the CDR3 reads TGCGCCAGCAGCCCGGGATTGACTGAAGCTTTCTTT. Translation: CASSPGLTEAFF. The entire variable domain, with the rest obtained from reference TRBV5-1 and TRBJ1-1, is as follows: KAGVTQTPRYLIKTRGQQVTLSCSPISGHRSVSWYQQTPGQGLQFLFEYFSETQRNKGNFPGRFSGRQFSNSRSEMNVSTLELGDSALYLCASSPGLTEAFFGQGTRLTVV.

The chain recombines TRBV27 with TRBJ2-7, with TRBD2 as a possible D gene (6 bases). Germline CDR1 reads MNHEY; CDR2 reads SMNVEV (reference sequence). The V end was cut by 5 bases, the J end by 3 bases, with 14 bases between. The CDR3 sequence is 14 residues long. CDR3 DNA sequence: TGTGCCAGCAGTACCGGGACTCATTACTACGAGCAGTACTTC. Translated: CASSTGTHYYEQYF.

This chain connects TRBV9 to TRBJ2-7; 7 positions match TRBD1. Unmatched junction bases numbered 3, after V lost 3 bases and J lost 3 bases. Germline assignment: CDR1 SGDLS and CDR2 YYNGEE. The CDR3 runs 13 residues. In nucleotides, the CDR3 is TGTGCCAGCAGCGCCTACAGGGGCTACGAGCAGTACTTC. The encoded protein is CASSAYRGYEQYF. The full variable domain, its missing parts supplied by reference TRBV9 and TRBJ2-7, is DSGVTQTPKHLITATGQRVTLRCSPRSGDLSVYWYQQSLDQGLQFLIQYYNGEERAKGNILERFSAQQFPDLHSELNLSSLELGDSALYFCASSAYRGYEQYFGPGTRLTVT.

This chain joins TRBV7-9 and TRBJ2-7; 9 bases align to TRBD1. The V gene end was trimmed by 4 bases and the J gene end by 10 bases; junction bases not matched to a gene: 8. This CDR3 spans 13 amino acids. The V gene's germline CDR1 is SEHNR and CDR2 FQNEAQ (reference sequence). CDR3 sequence (DNA): TGTGCCAGCAGCTCCCGGGACAGGGTTCTACAGTACTTC. Its protein is CASSSRDRVLQYF. Based on the CDR3 plus reference TRBV7-9 and TRBJ2-7, the full variable domain is DTGVSQNPRHKITKRGQNVTFRCDPISEHNRLYWYRQTLGQGPEFLTYFQNEAQLEKSRLLSDRFSAERPKGSFSTLEIQRTEQGDSAMYLCASSSRDRVLQYFGPGTRLTVT.